Sequencing of this T cell receptor beta chain was carried out in a study of breast tumors, draining lymph nodes, adjacent tissues. There are a few counts of this clonotype. Its matching antigen is unknown. One entry per CDR3 protein results from TCRdb running MiXCR on the multiplex PCR reads. The sample has 150,000 to 200,000 distinct CDR3 sequences; about 30% are singletons. The lymph nodes were axillary draining lymph nodes from breast cancer patients. Study-level results: That most tumor T cells come from lymph nodes remained unproven. Luminal-like breast cancer showed significantly greater tumor-nontumor repertoire similarity than basal-like breast cancer did. Tumor TCR diversity was below lymph nodes but above nontumor tissue. The data were judged consistent with most tumor T cells coming from lymph node and expanding in tumor.

Sample: axillary lymph node tissue. The TCR was taken from a female donor with breast cancer. Some clones in this sample may be carry-over from other donors' samples.

The CDR3 nucleotides are TGTGCCAGCAGATCCTACAGGATGGAGGCCCAGCATTTT. It is translated as CASRSYRMEAQHF. This rearrangement joins TRBV6-2 or TRBV6-3 to TRBJ1-5; D perhaps matches TRBD1 (5 bases). The CDR3 loop spans 13 amino acids. V dropped 6 bases and J dropped 11 bases, with 17 bases sitting between them. Germline V gene lookup returns CDR1 MNHEY and CDR2 SVGEGT.